This TCR beta chain was sequenced in a study of radiotherapy plus CTLA-4 blockade in lung cancer. Study-level background: Objective response rate was around 20%; disease control rate, approximately 30%.

CDR1 and CDR2 (germline): MNHEY, SMNVEV (reference sequence). V lost 5 bases and J lost 5, with 19 bases in between. The CDR3 is 15 residues long. Study-wide results and caveats: How blood T cell clones changed early, along with interferon-beta, reportedly forecast response best.

Concerning this clone: The target antigen is unknown.

Generated by immunoSEQ multiplex PCR, the TCRdb table keeps only in-frame clones and is missing some. The data show 80,000 to 100,000 clones, roughly 74% seen once. The chain is built from TRBV27 and TRBJ2-7; maybe TRBD2 (6 bases). This specimen consisted of peripheral blood, obtained from a patient treated with radiotherapy plus ipilimumab. The receptor comes from a human donor with non-small cell lung cancer who had a partial response to radiotherapy plus ipilimumab. Some clones in this sample may be carry-over from other donors' samples. The CDR3 is CASSRTGVRANEQYF. CDR3 nucleotide sequence: TGTGCCAGCAGTCGAACGGGGGTGAGGGCCAACGAGCAGTACTTC.